A single sample gave rise to the 13 T cell receptor beta chains below, sequenced in a study of a mutant IDH1 vaccine in newly diagnosed glioma. Time point described: week 47, end of study. Doses consisted of 300 ug of mutant IDH1 20-mer peptide each, paired with topical imiquimod. Using immunoSEQ multiplex PCR, the repertoire was profiled, and TCRdb retains in-frame clones only, with some absent. The sample yields 45,000 to 65,000 clones, less than 70% seen once. These TCRs' antigens remain unknown. This specimen consisted of peripheral blood mononuclear cells (PBMCs), obtained from a glioma patient whose treatment included an IDH1 peptide vaccine. Receptor source: a man aged 40-49 years with glioma. Some clones in this sample may be carry-over from other donors' samples.

The CDR3 region is CASSLDGQGAVEQYF. DNA for the CDR3: TGCGCCAGCAGCTTGGATGGTCAGGGGGCCGTCGAGCAGTACTTC. The chain employs TRBV5-1 and TRBJ2-7; 8 bases line up with TRBD1. This CDR3 region has 15 residues. The germline CDR1 and CDR2 sequences are SGHRS and YFSETQ. Germline trimming cut 0 bases from V and 6 bases from J; bases unmatched to any gene: 8.

V and J are TRBV29-1 and TRBJ1-6; the match to TRBD1 covers 8 bases. Germline CDR1 reads SQVTM; CDR2 reads ANQGSEA. V lost 5 bases to trimming and J lost 7 bases; unmatched junction nucleotides: 4. The CDR3 spans 13 residues. This chain's CDR3 is CSVRGQENSPLHF. CDR3 bases: TGCAGCGTTCGGGGACAGGAGAATTCACCCCTCCACTTT. Full variable domain (rest looked up from reference TRBV29-1 and TRBJ1-6): SAVISQKPSRDICQRGTSLTIQCQVDSQVTMMFWYRQQPGQSLTLIATANQGSEATYESGFVIDKFPISRPNLTFSTLTVSNMSPEDSSIYLCSVRGQENSPLHFGNGTRLTVT.

The chain links TRBV7-8 to TRBJ1-3, with unresolved D. V lost 5 bases and J 0 bases, leaving 11 bases between the germline ends. The germline V gene encodes CDR1 SGHVS and CDR2 FQNEAQ. The CDR3 has 15 residues. The DNA for the CDR3 is TGTGCCAGCAGCGGAATAGGGATCTCTGGAAACACCATATATTTT. It is translated as CASSGIGISGNTIYF. Full variable domain (missing parts from reference TRBV7-8 and TRBJ1-3): GAGVSQSPRYKVAKRGQDVALRCDPISGHVSLFWYQQALGQGPEFLTYFQNEAQLDKSGLPSDRFFAERPEGSVSTLKIQRTQQEDSAVYLCASSGIGISGNTIYFGEGSWLTVV.

This clone was observed a handful of times. The chain links TRBV7-6 to TRBJ2-1; D is uncertain. Trimming stripped 1 base from V and 7 bases from J, with 14 bases between. CDR1 and CDR2 from the germline V gene are SGHVS and FNYEAQ. The CDR3 contains 15 residues. This CDR3 is CASSLEAWQLNEQFF. The CDR3 DNA is TGTGCCAGCAGCTTAGAGGCTTGGCAGTTAAATGAGCAGTTCTTC.

V and J are TRBV5-1 and TRBJ2-5; the D is unclear. Germline V gives CDR1 SGHRS, CDR2 YFSETQ. V lost 6 bases and J lost 5, with 11 bases in between. The CDR3 consists of 12 residues. The CDR3 loop reads CASTIGGETQYF. Written as DNA, the CDR3 is TGCGCCAGCACAATTGGTGGGGAGACCCAGTACTTC.

The genes are TRBV5-1 and TRBJ2-1; 9 bases are a match to TRBD2. This CDR3 spans 16 amino acids. The germline gives CDR1 SGHRS, CDR2 YFSETQ. Losses at the gene ends were 0 bases for V and 6 bases for J; bases not matched to a gene: 7. CDR3 loop: CASSLGPASGTNEQFF. The CDR3 bases are TGCGCCAGCAGCTTGGGGCCGGCTAGCGGGACCAATGAGCAGTTCTTC.

The CDR3 DNA follows: TGTGCCAGCAGCGTAGGCTCGGCGGGAGATAATGAGCAGTTCTTC. Translated, it gives CASSVGSAGDNEQFF. The gene calls are TRBV9 and TRBJ2-1; the match to TRBD2 covers 7 bases. V was clipped by 0 bases and J by 7 bases; unmatched bases: 7. Germline values: CDR1 SGDLS, CDR2 YYNGEE. The CDR3 runs to 15 residues.

This clone was seen a few times. The chain links TRBV6-1 to TRBJ1-6; TRBD1 might be the D (6 bases). Germline-derived CDR1 and CDR2 are MNHNS and SASEGT. This CDR3 is 16 amino acids long. Trimming took 0 bases from V and 7 from J, leaving 13 bases between them. The CDR3 loop reads CASSEAQRGANSPLHF. For the CDR3, the DNA is TGTGCCAGCAGTGAAGCGCAAAGGGGGGCCAATTCACCCCTCCACTTT.

V and J are TRBV6-1 and TRBJ2-5; D ambiguous. This CDR3 region has 13 residues. V was pared by 4 bases and J by 2 bases, with 8 bases between. The germline V gene encodes CDR1 MNHNS and CDR2 SASEGT. The CDR3 nucleotides read TGTGCCAGCAGTGTTGGGCAGCAAGAGACCCAGTACTTC. It yields the protein CASSVGQQETQYF.

This chain uses TRBV6-1 with TRBJ1-5; maybe TRBD1 (5 bases). The CDR3 length is 15 residues. With 5 bases removed from V and 0 bases from J, the gap between germline ends came to 11 bases. In germline, CDR1 is MNHNS, CDR2 SASEGT. Here the CDR3 DNA reads TGTGCCAGCAGTACTCAGGGATATAGCAATCAGCCCCAGCATTTT. Translated, it gives CASSTQGYSNQPQHF.

The CDR3 region has the DNA TGTGCCAGTAGTATAGGGGACATTACGAATCAGCCCCAGCATTTT. Its translation: CASSIGDITNQPQHF. The chain recombines TRBV19 with TRBJ1-5; D possibly corresponds to TRBD1 (6 bases). The CDR3 consists of 15 residues. Germline V CDR1 and CDR2: LNHDA, SQIVND (reference sequence). Trimming cost V 1 base and J 4 bases, with 11 bases left between them.

This chain joins TRBV7-9 and TRBJ1-1; D ambiguous. CDR3 length equals 13 residues. In germline, CDR1 is SEHNR, CDR2 FQNEAQ (reference sequence). Trimming pared 3 bases from V and 1 base from J, leaving 6 bases between. Here the CDR3 reads CASSFWANTEAFF. CDR3 nucleotides: TGTGCCAGCAGCTTTTGGGCGAACACTGAAGCTTTCTTT.

J is TRBJ1-5 and V is TRBV6-1; a possible D gene is TRBD1 (5 bases). V was shortened by 7 bases and J by 4 bases, with 17 bases between the two germline ends. CDR3 length equals 15 residues. CDR1 MNHNS and CDR2 SASEGT come from the germline V gene. The CDR3 is CASNRDGGENQPQHF. For the CDR3, the DNA is TGTGCCAGCAACCGAGACGGGGGGGAGAATCAGCCCCAGCATTTT.